The TCR beta chain described here comes from a study of T cell responses to AZD1222 COVID-19 vaccine. V was clipped by 4 bases and J by 2 bases, with 14 bases between them. The CDR3 totals 15 residues. CDR1 is MDHEN, CDR2 SYDVKM, per germline. Repertoires were generated with immunoSEQ multiplex PCR, while TCRdb's copy carries only in-frame clones and drops some. The sample records roughly 100,000 clones, 88% being singletons. The V gene is TRBV28, the J gene TRBJ1-2; D may be TRBD1 (5 bases). This sample comprised peripheral blood, obtained on day 0 of AZD1222 vaccination. The receptor's source is an adult in good health. The CDR3 region is CASSSLGGGNYGYTF. The CDR3 DNA sequence: TGTGCCAGCAGTTCCCTCGGCGGGGGAAACTATGGCTACACCTTC.